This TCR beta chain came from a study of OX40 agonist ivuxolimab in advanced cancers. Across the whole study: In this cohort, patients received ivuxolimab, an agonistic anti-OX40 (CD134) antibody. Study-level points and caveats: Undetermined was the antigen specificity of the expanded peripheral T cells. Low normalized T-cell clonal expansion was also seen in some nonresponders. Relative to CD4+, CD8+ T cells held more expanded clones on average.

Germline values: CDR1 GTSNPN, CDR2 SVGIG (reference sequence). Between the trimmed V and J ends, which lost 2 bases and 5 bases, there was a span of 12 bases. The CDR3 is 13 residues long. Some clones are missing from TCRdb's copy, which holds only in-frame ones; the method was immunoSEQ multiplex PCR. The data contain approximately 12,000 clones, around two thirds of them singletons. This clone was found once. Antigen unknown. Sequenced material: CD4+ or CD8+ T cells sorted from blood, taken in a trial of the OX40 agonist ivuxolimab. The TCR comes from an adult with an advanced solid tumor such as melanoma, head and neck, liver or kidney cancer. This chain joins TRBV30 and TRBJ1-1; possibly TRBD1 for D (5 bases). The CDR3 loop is CAWSLWGRTEAFF. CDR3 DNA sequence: TGTGCCTGGAGTCTATGGGGCCGAACTGAAGCTTTCTTT.